This is a list of T cell receptor beta chains from one sample in a study of T cell repertoires in cytomegalovirus infection. TCRdb reprocessed the reads via MiXCR and lists one record per CDR3 protein. This repertoire shows 400,000 or so distinct CDR3 sequences, approximately 31% found once; its top ten account for around 15%. The specimen sequenced was PBMCs. These receptors were obtained from a human donor in good health (CMV status not recorded). Some clones in this sample may be carry-over from other donors' samples. The CDR3 runs from the conserved cysteine through the conserved F or W. D genes are given only for firm matches.

V gene,D gene,J gene,CDR3 protein
TRBV19,NA,TRBJ2-5,CASSTGTRETQYF
TRBV12-3/TRBV12-4,NA,TRBJ1-5,CASSFQLGDGYSNQPQHF
TRBV5-5,TRBD2,TRBJ2-1,CASSFSSGGSLDEQFF
TRBV7-2,NA,TRBJ2-3,CASSWDLPETDTQYF
TRBV12-3/TRBV12-4,TRBD1,TRBJ2-5,CASSGQAWETQYF
TRBV19,NA,TRBJ2-7,CASSADGTYEQYF
TRBV6-6,TRBD1,TRBJ1-2,CASSWDRISNYGYTF
TRBV7-3,NA,TRBJ1-5,CASSFAGGANQPQHF
TRBV28,TRBD1,TRBJ2-5,CASSLGTGVLQETQYF
TRBV6-1,TRBD1,TRBJ1-2,CASSKDRNRAYTF